The 13 T cell receptor beta chains below were found in one sample sequenced in a study of blood T cells in healthy people across ages. For the second PCR, which ran for 7 to 11 cycles, a sample-barcoded 5' primer and a J-beta primer mix were used. TCRdb processed the 5' RACE reads anew with MiXCR; each CDR3 protein has one entry. The table has 600,000 to 800,000 distinct CDR3 sequences, 52% seen once. Sequencing was performed on blood. The receptors were sampled from a woman aged 80 or over in good health.

This clonotype was found many times. The rearrangement uses TRBV9 and TRBJ2-2; D uncertain. The germline gives CDR1 SGDLS, CDR2 YYNGEE. The V end was cut by 4 bases, the J end by 3 bases, with 1 base between. The CDR3 contains 11 residues. CDR3 sequence reads: CASSYTGELFF. The CDR3 DNA follows: TGTGCCAGCAGCTACACCGGGGAGCTGTTTTTT.

This clonotype was picked up a small number of times. The chain combines TRBV11-2 with TRBJ2-3; 9 bases match TRBD2. This CDR3 has 17 amino acids. V dropped 1 base and J dropped 5; count of bases not matched to a gene: 10. Germline CDR1 is SGHAT and CDR2 is FQNNGV. The CDR3 sequence is CASSLVGSGRGVDTQYF. In nucleotides, the CDR3 is TGTGCCAGCAGCTTAGTTGGTAGCGGGAGAGGGGTAGATACGCAGTATTTT.

The chain is built from TRBV20-1 and TRBJ1-5; TRBD1 aligns across 10 bases. Germline V gene lookup returns CDR1 DFQATT and CDR2 SNEGSKA (reference sequence). V gave up 1 base and J gave up 7 bases; unmatched junction bases: 7. This CDR3 is 15 amino acids long. CDR3 bases: TGCAGTGCTAGAGGCCCGGGACAGGGGACACAGCCCCAGCATTTT. Protein: CSARGPGQGTQPQHF.

The rearrangement links TRBV29-1 to TRBJ2-3; possible D gene TRBD1, 5 bases. The CDR3 extends over 15 amino acids. The germline gives CDR1 SQVTM, CDR2 ANQGSEA. V dropped 4 bases and J dropped 1 base, with 15 bases sitting between them. CDR3 sequence (DNA): TGCAGCGTTGTGTTAACAGGACCCCGCACAGATACGCAGTATTTT. This gives the protein CSVVLTGPRTDTQYF.

The chain combines TRBV28 with TRBJ1-2, with a weak D call TRBD1 (6 bases). Germline CDR1 reads MDHEN; CDR2 reads SYDVKM. This CDR3 comprises 15 residues. The V end lost 3 bases, the J end lost 6 bases, and 17 bases lay between the germline ends. CDR3 sequence (DNA): TGTGCCAGCAGTTTTGGACAGCGGCCGCGCCATGGCTACACCTTC. It translates to CASSFGQRPRHGYTF.

This clonotype was counted at least ten times. The chain recombines TRBV4-1 with TRBJ2-3; no clear D gene. V was pared by 4 bases and J by 6 bases, with 14 bases between. This CDR3 is 14 amino acids long. Germline loops: CDR1 MGHRA, CDR2 YSYEKL. The CDR3 reads CASSPGVGRDTQYF. The CDR3 DNA follows: TGCGCCAGCAGCCCTGGGGTAGGGCGGGATACGCAGTATTTT.

This clonotype was seen only a few times. The chain recombines TRBV29-1 with TRBJ1-1; D unclear. The CDR3 spans 12 residues. The ends were cut back, 5 bases at V and 1 base at J, with 8 bases in the middle. Germline V lookup: CDR1 SQVTM, CDR2 ANQGSEA. The CDR3 loop is CSVRVPNTEAFF. CDR3 bases: TGCAGCGTTAGGGTCCCGAACACTGAAGCTTTCTTT.

This clonotype was recorded only once. J is TRBJ1-6 and V is TRBV5-1; D call uncertain. This CDR3 spans 15 amino acids. V lost 2 bases to trimming and J lost 4 bases, with 10 bases between them. Germline lookup yields CDR1 SGHRS and CDR2 YFSETQ. In DNA, the CDR3 is TGCGCCAGCAGCTTCAATCCGAATTATAATTCACCCCTCCACTTT. This encodes CASSFNPNYNSPLHF.

V and J are TRBV2 and TRBJ2-1, with D maybe TRBD1 (7 bases). V was pared by 3 bases and J by 7 bases, with 13 bases between. The CDR3 has 14 amino acids. Germline-derived CDR1 and CDR2 are SNHLY and FYNNEI. Written as DNA, the CDR3 is TGTGCCAGCAGTGAGCGGGACAGCTGGAATGAGCAGTTCTTC. Its translation: CASSERDSWNEQFF.

The gene calls are TRBV5-1 and TRBJ2-5; D possibly uses TRBD1 or TRBD2 (5 bases each). V was cut by 1 base and J by 4 bases, with 17 bases left in between. From germline, CDR1 is SGHRS and CDR2 YFSETQ. The CDR3 totals 16 residues. CDR3 sequence (DNA): TGCGCCAGCAGCTTGCCCACCGGGGCCAGTGCAGAGACCCAGTACTTC. This codes for CASSLPTGASAETQYF.

This clonotype was picked up many times. The chain recombines TRBV29-1 with TRBJ2-7; D perhaps matches TRBD1 (5 bases). Germline V gene data show CDR1 as SQVTM and CDR2 as ANQGSEA. Trimming shortened V by 5 bases and J by 2 bases, and 7 bases separated the two germline ends. The CDR3 sequence is 11 residues long. CDR3 coding DNA: TGCAGCGTTAGGGGTACCTACGAGCAGTACTTC. As protein: CSVRGTYEQYF.

The CDR3 sequence is CASSLAGAGGQPQHF. CDR3 nucleotides: TGCGCCAGCAGCTTGGCTGGAGCAGGGGGTCAGCCCCAGCATTTT. V and J are TRBV5-1 and TRBJ1-5, with 7 bases that match TRBD1. This CDR3 has 15 amino acids. The germline V gene has CDR1 SGHRS and CDR2 YFSETQ. The V gene end was trimmed by 0 bases and the J gene end by 6 bases; junction bases not matched to a gene: 6.

This clonotype was recorded at least ten times. The chain has TRBV20-1 and TRBJ2-5, with 8 bases fitting TRBD2. The CDR3 has 15 residues. CDR1 is DFQATT, CDR2 SNEGSKA, per germline (reference sequence). The ends lost 5 bases at V and 2 bases at J; junction bases unmatched: 10. The CDR3 reads CSAHRTGGKQETQYF. The CDR3 bases are TGCAGTGCTCACAGGACGGGAGGGAAACAAGAGACCCAGTACTTC.